This section outlines one TCR beta chain sequence together with its context. This sample is part of a study of shared clonotypes between healthy human individuals. TCRdb's copy holds only in-frame clones and misses some; the assay was immunoSEQ multiplex PCR. The sample carries about 2.3 million clones, 85% to 95% recorded once. The sequencing sample was made of naive CD4+ T cells from PBMCs. Subset described: CD45RA+ positively selected. This clonotype originated in a man between 18 and 29 years old in good health. Some clones in this sample may be carry-over from other donors' samples.

The CDR3 coding sequence is TGTGCCAGCAGCGCTTGGTTATCGGACAGGACTATATCTAACTATGGCTACACCTTC. It encodes CASSAWLSDRTISNYGYTF. The chain is built from TRBV5-8 and TRBJ1-2, with TRBD1 matching over 7 bases. The CDR3 loop spans 19 amino acids. Germline trimming cut 4 bases from V and 0 bases from J; bases unmatched to any gene: 18. CDR1 and CDR2 from the germline V gene are SGHTS and YDEGEE.